A single sample is the source of the 13 T cell receptor beta chains below, sequenced in a study of T cells after yellow fever vaccination. One entry per CDR3 protein results from TCRdb running MiXCR on the 5' RACE reads. The sample has 600,000 to 750,000 distinct CDR3 sequences, around an eighth seen once. The sequenced sample was PBMCs, obtained on the day of the yellow fever booster vaccination. These receptors were obtained from a man aged 30-40 years who received the YFV17D yellow fever vaccine.

This clonotype has a count of ten or more. V gene TRBV29-1 combines with J gene TRBJ2-1, with 10 bases matching TRBD2. The CDR3 has 12 residues. V dropped 3 bases and J dropped 7; count of bases not matched to a gene: 0. Germline V gene lookup returns CDR1 SQVTM and CDR2 ANQGSEA. The CDR3 is CSVEGLANEQFF. The CDR3 nucleotides read TGCAGCGTTGAGGGACTAGCGAATGAGCAGTTCTTC.

The chain has TRBV7-7 and TRBJ2-1; 7 nucleotides line up with TRBD2. CDR3 length: 14 residues. Trimming took 1 base from V and 9 from J; bases not matched to a gene: 6. Germline V gene sequence: CDR1 SSHAT, CDR2 FNYEAQ (reference sequence). The CDR3 DNA is TGTGCCAGCAGCTTAGAAGGGAAGCGGGGTGAGCAGTTCTTC. Amino acid sequence: CASSLEGKRGEQFF.

This rearrangement joins TRBV18 to TRBJ2-1; the match to TRBD1 covers 11 bases. V was clipped by 4 bases and J by 1 base; unmatched bases: 3. The CDR3 length is 16 residues. Germline CDR1 reads KGHSH; CDR2 reads LQKENI. As DNA, the CDR3 is TGTGCCAGCTCACGGGGACAGGGGGAATCCTACAATGAGCAGTTCTTC. Protein: CASSRGQGESYNEQFF.

The chain employs TRBV6-2 or TRBV6-3 and TRBJ2-1; TRBD2 might be the D (5 bases). The CDR3 runs to 17 residues. V gave up 11 bases and J gave up 0 bases, with 23 bases separating them. Germline V gene data show CDR1 as MNHEY and CDR2 as SVGEGT. In DNA, the CDR3 is TGTGCCGGGTCAGGTCCGTCAGCGGAGACCTCCTACAATGAGCAGTTCTTC. Its translation is CAGSGPSAETSYNEQFF.

This rearrangement joins TRBV20-1 to TRBJ2-7, with D unclear. Per the germline V gene, CDR1 is DFQATT and CDR2 is SNEGSKA (reference sequence). The CDR3 is made up of 14 amino acids. The V end lost 1 base, the J end lost 0 bases, and 10 bases lay between the germline ends. This CDR3 reads CSARGIRYSYEQYF. The CDR3 DNA reads as TGCAGTGCTAGAGGAATACGGTACTCCTACGAGCAGTACTTC.

This chain uses TRBV6-2 or TRBV6-3 with TRBJ1-5; no clear D. Per the germline V gene, CDR1 is MNHEY and CDR2 is SVGEGT. The CDR3 contains 20 residues. V was trimmed by 2 bases and J by 5 bases, leaving 28 bases between them. CDR3 loop: CASSYESDSWWAGPYQPQHF. The CDR3 region has the DNA TGTGCCAGCAGTTACGAAAGCGATAGTTGGTGGGCAGGTCCGTATCAGCCCCAGCATTTT.

V usage is TRBV5-4 and J usage is TRBJ2-5; TRBD2 agrees at 11 bases. The CDR3 is 16 residues long. Germline trimming cut 0 bases from V and 2 bases from J; bases unmatched to any gene: 3. Germline values: CDR1 SGHNT, CDR2 YYREEE (reference sequence). CDR3 bases: TGTGCCAGCAGCTTGGCGGGACTAGCGGAACAAGAGACCCAGTACTTC. This translates into CASSLAGLAEQETQYF.

Many counts were recorded for this clonotype. The CDR3 reads CASSTAYEQYF. The DNA of the CDR3 is TGTGCCAGCAGTACTGCCTACGAGCAGTACTTC. The chain recombines TRBV7-2 with TRBJ2-7, with D uncertain. The germline V and J ends were trimmed by 6 bases and 2 bases, with 5 bases remaining between them. Germline V gene data show CDR1 as SGHTA and CDR2 as FQGNSA. This CDR3 is built from 11 residues.

The J gene is TRBJ2-3, the V gene TRBV7-2; maybe TRBD2 (5 bases). The germline V gene encodes CDR1 SGHTA and CDR2 FQGNSA. CDR3 length: 15 amino acids. The ends were cut back, 1 base at V and 2 bases at J, with 10 bases in the middle. The DNA of the CDR3 is TGTGCCAGCAGCTTAGAAGTAGCGTACACAGATACGCAGTATTTT. It codes for CASSLEVAYTDTQYF.

This rearrangement joins TRBV7-6 to TRBJ2-5, with TRBD1 identical over 7 bases. The CDR3 length is 14 residues. Germline-derived CDR1 and CDR2 are SGHVS and FNYEAQ. Trimming cost V 4 bases and J 6 bases; bases outside gene matches: 8. The CDR3 nucleotides read TGTGCCAGCAGCTCGCACTCAGGGGGACAGACCCAGTACTTC. It translates to CASSSHSGGQTQYF.

This sequence joins TRBV4-3 and TRBJ2-7; D not certain. CDR1 and CDR2 (germline): LGHNA, YSLEER. This CDR3 region has 14 residues. V dropped 2 bases and J dropped 4 bases, with 12 bases sitting between them. The CDR3 nucleotides read TGCGCCAGCAGCCAAATACTCAGCGCATACGAGCAGTACTTC. Its translation: CASSQILSAYEQYF.

The gene calls are TRBV15 and TRBJ1-4; D remains unclear. Germline V gene sequence: CDR1 LNHNV, CDR2 YYDKDF (reference sequence). Deletions cut 4 bases from V and 7 bases from J, with 13 bases between. The CDR3 is 14 residues long. CDR3 bases: TGTGCCACCAGCAACGGAGGGCTGGGTGAAAAACTGTTTTTT. Translating gives CATSNGGLGEKLFF.

A few counts support this clonotype. The chain links TRBV20-1 to TRBJ1-6; perhaps TRBD1 as D (5 bases). Germline CDR1 reads DFQATT; CDR2 reads SNEGSKA (reference sequence). V was trimmed by 0 bases and J by 2 bases, leaving 8 bases between them. The CDR3 is made up of 15 amino acids. DNA for the CDR3: TGCAGTGCTAGAGATCCGGGGGCCTATAATTCACCCCTCCACTTT. This encodes CSARDPGAYNSPLHF.